This entry features one T cell receptor beta chain sequence. Antigen specificity is unknown. Gene labels here are mouse ones. This sample stems from a study of tissue T cells after allogeneic stem cell transplantation. Study-level points and caveats: Sampling depth was limited, and the cohort was small and clinically varied. Few T cell clones were shared across patients, but motif clusters showed tissue-specific shared signatures. The study did not identify alloreactive or antigen-specific tissue TCRs, and some clones might be persisting host cells. Anatomically similar tissues had similar TCR repertoires within each patient.

Measured with immunoSEQ multiplex PCR; TCRdb has only the in-frame clones, and not every one. The sample yields some 17,000 clones, roughly two thirds seen once. The TCR comes from a female BALB/c mouse in good health. The MHC haplotype recorded for the strain is H2-d. The sample comprised spleen.

Incomplete CDR3 DNA: TGTGCCAGCAGCTCCGGGGCCAATTCTGGAAATACGCTCTAT. Translating it yields CASSSGANSGNTLY. The whole CDR3 reads CASSSGANSGNTLYF. The J gene is TRBJ1-3, the V gene TRBV14, with D possibly matching TRBD1 (5 bases). From the germline J gene comes the end of the CDR3, since the read stops 1 residue before it. This CDR3 region has 15 residues. V dropped 5 bases and J dropped 0 bases, with 12 bases sitting between them. Germline CDR1 SGHDT, CDR2 FRDEAV.